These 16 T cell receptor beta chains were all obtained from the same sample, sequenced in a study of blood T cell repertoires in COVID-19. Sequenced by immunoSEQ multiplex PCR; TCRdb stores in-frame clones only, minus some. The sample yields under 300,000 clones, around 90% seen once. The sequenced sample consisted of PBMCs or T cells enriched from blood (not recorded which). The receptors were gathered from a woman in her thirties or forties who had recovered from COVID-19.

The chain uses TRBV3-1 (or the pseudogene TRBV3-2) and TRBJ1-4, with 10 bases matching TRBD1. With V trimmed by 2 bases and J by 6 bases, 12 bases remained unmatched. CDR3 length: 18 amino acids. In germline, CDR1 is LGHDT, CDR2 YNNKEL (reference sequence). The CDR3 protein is CASSQTGLGTGVDEKLFF. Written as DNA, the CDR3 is TGTGCCAGCAGCCAAACGGGATTAGGGACAGGGGTGGATGAAAAACTGTTTTTT.

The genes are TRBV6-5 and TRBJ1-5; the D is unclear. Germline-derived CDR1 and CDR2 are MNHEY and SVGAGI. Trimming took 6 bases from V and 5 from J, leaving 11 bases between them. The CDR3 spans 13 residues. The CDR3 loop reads CASSQERYQPQHF. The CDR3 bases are TGTGCCAGCAGCCAGGAAAGGTATCAGCCCCAGCATTTT.

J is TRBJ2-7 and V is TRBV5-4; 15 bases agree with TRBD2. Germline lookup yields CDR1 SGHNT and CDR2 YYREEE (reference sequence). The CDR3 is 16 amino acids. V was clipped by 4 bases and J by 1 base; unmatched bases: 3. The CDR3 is CASSRGLAGGSYEQYF. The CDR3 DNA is TGTGCCAGCAGCCGGGGACTAGCGGGAGGTTCCTACGAGCAGTACTTC.

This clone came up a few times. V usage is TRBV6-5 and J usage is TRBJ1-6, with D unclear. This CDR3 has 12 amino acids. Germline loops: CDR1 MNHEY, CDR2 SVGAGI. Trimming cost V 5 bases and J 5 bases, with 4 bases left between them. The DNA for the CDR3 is TGTGCCAGCAGTCTTAATAATTCACCCCTCCACTTT. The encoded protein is CASSLNNSPLHF.

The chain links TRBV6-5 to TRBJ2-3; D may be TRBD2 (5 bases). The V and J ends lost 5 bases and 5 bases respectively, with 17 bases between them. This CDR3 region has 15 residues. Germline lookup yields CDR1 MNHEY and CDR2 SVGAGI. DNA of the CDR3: TGTGCCAGCAGTCCCCTGGACCGACGGGGAGATACGCAGTATTTT. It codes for CASSPLDRRGDTQYF.

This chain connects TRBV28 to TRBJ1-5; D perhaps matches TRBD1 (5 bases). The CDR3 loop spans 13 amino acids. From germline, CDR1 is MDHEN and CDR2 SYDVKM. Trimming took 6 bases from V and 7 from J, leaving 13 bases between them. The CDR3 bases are TGTGCCAGCAGGCCTGGGGGGACCCAGCCCCAGCATTTT. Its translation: CASRPGGTQPQHF.

DNA for the CDR3: TGTGCCATCAGCGCGGACAGGGGCTATCCTGGAAACACCATATATTTT. This sequence encodes CAISADRGYPGNTIYF. The J gene is TRBJ1-3, the V gene TRBV10-3, with 9 bases aligning to TRBD1. V was pared by 6 bases and J by 2 bases, with 8 bases of the junction left unmatched. The CDR3 extends over 16 amino acids. Germline V gene lookup returns CDR1 ENHRY and CDR2 SYGVKD.

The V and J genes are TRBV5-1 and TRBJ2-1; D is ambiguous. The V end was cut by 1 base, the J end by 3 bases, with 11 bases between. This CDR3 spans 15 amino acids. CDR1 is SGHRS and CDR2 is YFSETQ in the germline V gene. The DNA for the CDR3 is TGCGCCAGCAGCTTGAGTCAGTTTAACTACAATGAGCAGTTCTTC. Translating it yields CASSLSQFNYNEQFF.

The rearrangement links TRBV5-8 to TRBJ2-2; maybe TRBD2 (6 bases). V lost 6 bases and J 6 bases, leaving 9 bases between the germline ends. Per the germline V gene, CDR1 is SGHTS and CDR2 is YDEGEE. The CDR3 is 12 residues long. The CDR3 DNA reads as TGTGCCAGCATGGGGGGTCCCGGGGAGCTGTTTTTT. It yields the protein CASMGGPGELFF.

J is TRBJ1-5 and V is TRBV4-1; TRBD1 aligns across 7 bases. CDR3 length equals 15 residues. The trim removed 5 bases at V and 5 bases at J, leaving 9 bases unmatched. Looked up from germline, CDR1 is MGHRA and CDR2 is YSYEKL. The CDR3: CASSARDSNDQPQHF. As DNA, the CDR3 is TGCGCCAGCAGCGCCCGGGACAGTAACGATCAGCCCCAGCATTTT.

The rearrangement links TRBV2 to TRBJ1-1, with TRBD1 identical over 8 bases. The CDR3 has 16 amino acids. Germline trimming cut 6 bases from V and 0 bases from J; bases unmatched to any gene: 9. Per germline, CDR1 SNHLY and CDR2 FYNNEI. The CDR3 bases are TGTGCCAGCAGGGCCGGGACAGGCCCGATGAACACTGAAGCTTTCTTT. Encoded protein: CASRAGTGPMNTEAFF.

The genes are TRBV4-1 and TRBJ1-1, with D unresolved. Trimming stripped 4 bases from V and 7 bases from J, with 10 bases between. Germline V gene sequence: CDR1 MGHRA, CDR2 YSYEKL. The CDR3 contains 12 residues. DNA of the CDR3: TGCGCCAGCAGCCCCCCAGGCAGTGAAGCTTTCTTT. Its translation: CASSPPGSEAFF.

CDR3 sequence: CASSVSTLIGELFF. The CDR3 DNA is TGTGCCAGCAGCGTATCTACCTTGATCGGGGAGCTGTTTTTT. The chain recombines TRBV9 with TRBJ2-2; D gene ambiguous. The V end was cut by 1 base, the J end by 7 bases, with 11 bases between. The CDR3 length is 14 residues. Germline-derived CDR1 and CDR2 are SGDLS and YYNGEE.

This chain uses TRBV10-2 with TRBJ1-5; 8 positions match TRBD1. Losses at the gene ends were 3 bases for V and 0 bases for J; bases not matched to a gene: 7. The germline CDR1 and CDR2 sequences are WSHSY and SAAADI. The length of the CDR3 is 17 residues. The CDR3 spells CASSESGQVISNQPQHF. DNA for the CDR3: TGCGCCAGCAGTGAATCGGGACAGGTGATTAGCAATCAGCCCCAGCATTTT.

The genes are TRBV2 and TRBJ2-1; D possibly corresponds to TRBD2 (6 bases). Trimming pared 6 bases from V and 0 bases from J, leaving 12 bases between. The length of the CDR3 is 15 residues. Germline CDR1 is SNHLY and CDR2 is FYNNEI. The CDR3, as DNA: TGTGCCAGCAGCTTCGGGACTGTCTCCTACAATGAGCAGTTCTTC. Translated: CASSFGTVSYNEQFF.

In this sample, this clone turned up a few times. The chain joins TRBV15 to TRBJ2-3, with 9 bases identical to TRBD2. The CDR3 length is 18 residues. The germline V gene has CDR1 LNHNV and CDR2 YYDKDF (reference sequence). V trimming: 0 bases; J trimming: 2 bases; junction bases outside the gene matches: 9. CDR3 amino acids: CATSRDNWGGGATDTQYF. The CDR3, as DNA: TGTGCCACCAGCAGAGATAATTGGGGCGGGGGGGCCACAGATACGCAGTATTTT.